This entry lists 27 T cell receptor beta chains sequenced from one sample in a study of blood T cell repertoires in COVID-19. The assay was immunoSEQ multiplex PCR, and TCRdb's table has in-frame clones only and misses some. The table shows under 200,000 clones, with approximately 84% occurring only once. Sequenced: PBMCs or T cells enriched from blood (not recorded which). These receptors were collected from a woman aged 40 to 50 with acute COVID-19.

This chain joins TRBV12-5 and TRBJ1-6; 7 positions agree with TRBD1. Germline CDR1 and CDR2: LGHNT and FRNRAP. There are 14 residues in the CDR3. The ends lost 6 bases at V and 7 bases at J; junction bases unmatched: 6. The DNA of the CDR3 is TGTGCTAGTGGCAGGGACAGTCCCAATTCACCCCTCCACTTT. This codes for CASGRDSPNSPLHF.

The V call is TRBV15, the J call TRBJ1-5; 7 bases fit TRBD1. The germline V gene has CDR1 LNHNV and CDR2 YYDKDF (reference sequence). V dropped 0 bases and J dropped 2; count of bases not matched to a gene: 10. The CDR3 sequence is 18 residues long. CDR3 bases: TGTGCCACCAGCAGAGATTCCAATACAGGGGAGGGCAATCAGCCCCAGCATTTT. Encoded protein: CATSRDSNTGEGNQPQHF.

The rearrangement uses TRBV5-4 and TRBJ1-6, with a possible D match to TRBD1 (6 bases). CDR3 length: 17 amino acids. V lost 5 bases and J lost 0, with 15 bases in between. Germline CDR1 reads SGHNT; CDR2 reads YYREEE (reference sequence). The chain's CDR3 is CASSSAGESSYNSPLHF. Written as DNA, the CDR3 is TGTGCCAGCAGTTCCGCAGGGGAGAGCTCCTATAATTCACCCCTCCACTTT.

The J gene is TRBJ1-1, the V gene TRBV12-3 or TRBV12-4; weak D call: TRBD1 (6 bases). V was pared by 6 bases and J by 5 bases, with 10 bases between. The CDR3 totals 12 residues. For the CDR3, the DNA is TGTGCCAGCAGCACAGGGTGGACTGAAGCTTTCTTT. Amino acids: CASSTGWTEAFF.

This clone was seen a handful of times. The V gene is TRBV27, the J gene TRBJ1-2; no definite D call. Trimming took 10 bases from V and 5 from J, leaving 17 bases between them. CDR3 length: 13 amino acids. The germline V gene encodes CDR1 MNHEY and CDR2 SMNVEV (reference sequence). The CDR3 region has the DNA TGTGCCACCAGCCCATCGATCCTATATGGCTACACCTTC. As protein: CATSPSILYGYTF.

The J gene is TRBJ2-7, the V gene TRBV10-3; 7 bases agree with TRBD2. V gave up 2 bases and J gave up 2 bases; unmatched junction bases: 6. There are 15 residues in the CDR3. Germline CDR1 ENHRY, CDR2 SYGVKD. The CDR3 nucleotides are TGTGCCATCAGTGAGAGCCCTAGCGGACCCTACGAGCAGTACGTC. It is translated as CAISESPSGPYEQYV.

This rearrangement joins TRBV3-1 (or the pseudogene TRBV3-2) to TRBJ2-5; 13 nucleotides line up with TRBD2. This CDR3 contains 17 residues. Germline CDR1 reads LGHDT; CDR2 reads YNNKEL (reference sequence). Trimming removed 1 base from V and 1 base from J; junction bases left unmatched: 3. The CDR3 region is CASSQGTSGSGQETQYF. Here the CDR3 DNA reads TGTGCCAGCAGCCAAGGGACTAGCGGGAGTGGCCAAGAGACCCAGTACTTC.

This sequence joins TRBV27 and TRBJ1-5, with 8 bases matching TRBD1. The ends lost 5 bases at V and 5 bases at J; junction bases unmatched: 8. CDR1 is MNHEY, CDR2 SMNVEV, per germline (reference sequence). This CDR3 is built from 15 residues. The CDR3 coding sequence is TGTGCCAGCAGTCAGGGGGCTAGCGGGGATCAGCCCCAGCATTTT. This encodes CASSQGASGDQPQHF.

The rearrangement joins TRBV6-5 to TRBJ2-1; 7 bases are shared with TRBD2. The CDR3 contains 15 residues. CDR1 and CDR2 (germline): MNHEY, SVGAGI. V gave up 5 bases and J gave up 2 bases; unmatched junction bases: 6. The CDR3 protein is CASSRTSEAYNEQFF. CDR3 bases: TGTGCCAGCAGTAGGACTAGTGAGGCCTACAATGAGCAGTTCTTC.

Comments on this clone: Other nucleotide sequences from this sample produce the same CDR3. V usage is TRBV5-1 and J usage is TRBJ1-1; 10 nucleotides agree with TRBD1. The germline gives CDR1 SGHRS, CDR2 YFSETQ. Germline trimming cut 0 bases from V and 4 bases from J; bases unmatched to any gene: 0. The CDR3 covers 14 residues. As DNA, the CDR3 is TGCGCCAGCAGCTTGGGGACAGGGGGCACTGAAGCTTTCTTT. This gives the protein CASSLGTGGTEAFF. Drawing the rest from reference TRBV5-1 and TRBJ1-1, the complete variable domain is KAGVTQTPRYLIKTRGQQVTLSCSPISGHRSVSWYQQTPGQGLQFLFEYFSETQRNKGNFPGRFSGRQFSNSRSEMNVSTLELGDSALYLCASSLGTGGTEAFFGQGTRLTVV.

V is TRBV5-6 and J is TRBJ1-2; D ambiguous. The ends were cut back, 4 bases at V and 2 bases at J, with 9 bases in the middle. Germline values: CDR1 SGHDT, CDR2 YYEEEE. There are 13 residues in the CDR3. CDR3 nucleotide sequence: TGTGCCAGCAGCCAAACACCAAACTATGGCTACACCTTC. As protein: CASSQTPNYGYTF.

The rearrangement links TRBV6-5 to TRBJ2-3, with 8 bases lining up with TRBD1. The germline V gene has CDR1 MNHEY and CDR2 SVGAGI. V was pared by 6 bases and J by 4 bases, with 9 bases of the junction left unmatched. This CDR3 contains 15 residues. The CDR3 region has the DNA TGTGCCAGCAGGGTGACAGGGGTTTCGGCAGATACGCAGTATTTT. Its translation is CASRVTGVSADTQYF.

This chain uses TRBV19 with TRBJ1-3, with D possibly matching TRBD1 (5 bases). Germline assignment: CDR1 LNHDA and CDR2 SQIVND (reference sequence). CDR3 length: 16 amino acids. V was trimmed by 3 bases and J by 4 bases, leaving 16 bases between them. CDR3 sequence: CASSMVTALKGNTIYF. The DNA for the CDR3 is TGTGCCAGTAGTATGGTGACAGCCTTAAAAGGAAACACCATATATTTT.

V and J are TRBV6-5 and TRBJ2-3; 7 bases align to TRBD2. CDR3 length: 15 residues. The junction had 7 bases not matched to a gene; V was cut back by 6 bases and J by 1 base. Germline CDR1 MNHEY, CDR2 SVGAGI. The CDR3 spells CASSQPRGGTDTQYF. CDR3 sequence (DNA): TGTGCCAGCAGCCAACCCCGGGGGGGCACAGATACGCAGTATTTT.

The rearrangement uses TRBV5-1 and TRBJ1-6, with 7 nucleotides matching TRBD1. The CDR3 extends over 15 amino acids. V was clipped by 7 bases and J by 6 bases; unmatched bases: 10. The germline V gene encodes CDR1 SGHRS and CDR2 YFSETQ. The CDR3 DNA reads TGCGCCAGCCGCGGATGGACAGGAACTAATTCACCCCTCCACTTT. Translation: CASRGWTGTNSPLHF.

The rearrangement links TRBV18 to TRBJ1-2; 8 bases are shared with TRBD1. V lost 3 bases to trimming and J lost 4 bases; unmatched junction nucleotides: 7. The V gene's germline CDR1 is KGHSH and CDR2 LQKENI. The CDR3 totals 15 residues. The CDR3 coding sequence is TGTGCCAGCTCACCCGGACAGGGTCAGGGCTATGGCTACACCTTC. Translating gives CASSPGQGQGYGYTF.

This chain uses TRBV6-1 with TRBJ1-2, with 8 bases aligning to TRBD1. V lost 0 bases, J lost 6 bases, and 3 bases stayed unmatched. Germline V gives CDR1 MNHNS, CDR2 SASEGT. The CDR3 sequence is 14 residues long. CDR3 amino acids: CASSEAQGADGYTF. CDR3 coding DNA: TGTGCCAGCAGTGAAGCGCAGGGGGCGGATGGCTACACCTTC.

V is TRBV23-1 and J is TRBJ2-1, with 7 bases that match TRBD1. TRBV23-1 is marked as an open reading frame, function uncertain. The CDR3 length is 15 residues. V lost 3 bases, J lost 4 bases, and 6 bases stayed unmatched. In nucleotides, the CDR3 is TGCGCCAGCAGTCACCCCGGGACAGTATACAATGAGCAGTTCTTC. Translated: CASSHPGTVYNEQFF.

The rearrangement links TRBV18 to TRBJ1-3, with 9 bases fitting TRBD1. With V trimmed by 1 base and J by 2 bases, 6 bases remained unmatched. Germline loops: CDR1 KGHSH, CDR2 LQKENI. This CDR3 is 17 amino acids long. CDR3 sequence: CASSPQTGGAAGNTIYF. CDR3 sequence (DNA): TGTGCCAGCTCACCACAAACAGGGGGCGCAGCTGGAAACACCATATATTTT.

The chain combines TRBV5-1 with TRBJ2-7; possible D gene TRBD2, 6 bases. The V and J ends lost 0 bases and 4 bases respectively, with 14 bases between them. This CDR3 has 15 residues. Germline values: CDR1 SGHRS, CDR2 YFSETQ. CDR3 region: CASSLVPGLNYEQYF. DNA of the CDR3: TGCGCCAGCAGCTTGGTGCCGGGACTGAATTACGAGCAGTACTTC.

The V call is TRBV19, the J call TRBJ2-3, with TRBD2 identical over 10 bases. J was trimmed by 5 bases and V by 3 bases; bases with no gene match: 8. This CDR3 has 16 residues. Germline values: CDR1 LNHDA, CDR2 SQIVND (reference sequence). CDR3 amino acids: CASSMKASGSIDTQYF. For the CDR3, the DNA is TGTGCCAGTAGTATGAAGGCTAGCGGGAGTATAGATACGCAGTATTTT.

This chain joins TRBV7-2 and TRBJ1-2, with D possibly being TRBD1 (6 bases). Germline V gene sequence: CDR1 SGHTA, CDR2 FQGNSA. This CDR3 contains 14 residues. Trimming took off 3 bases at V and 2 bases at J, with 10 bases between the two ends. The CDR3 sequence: CASSFYRDNYGYTF. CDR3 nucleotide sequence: TGTGCCAGCAGCTTTTACAGGGACAACTATGGCTACACCTTC.

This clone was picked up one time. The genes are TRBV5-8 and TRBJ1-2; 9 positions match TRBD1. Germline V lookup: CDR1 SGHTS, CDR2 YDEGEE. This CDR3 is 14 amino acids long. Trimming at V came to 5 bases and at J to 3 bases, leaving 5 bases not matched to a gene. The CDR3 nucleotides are TGTGCCAGCAGATTAGGGACAGGGCACTATGGCTACACCTTC. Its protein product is CASRLGTGHYGYTF.

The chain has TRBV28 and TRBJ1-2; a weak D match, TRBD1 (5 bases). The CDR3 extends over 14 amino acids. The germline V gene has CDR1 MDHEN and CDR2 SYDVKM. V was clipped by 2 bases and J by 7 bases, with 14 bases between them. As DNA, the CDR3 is TGTGCCAGCAGTTTAGGCCAGGGTTTGTTTGGCTACACCTTC. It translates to CASSLGQGLFGYTF.

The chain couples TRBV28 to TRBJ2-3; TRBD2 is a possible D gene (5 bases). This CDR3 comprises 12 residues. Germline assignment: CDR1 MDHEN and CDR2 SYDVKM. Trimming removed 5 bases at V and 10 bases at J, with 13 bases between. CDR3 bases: TGTGCCAGCAGTCCACTAGATTCGGCGCAGTATTTT. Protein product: CASSPLDSAQYF.

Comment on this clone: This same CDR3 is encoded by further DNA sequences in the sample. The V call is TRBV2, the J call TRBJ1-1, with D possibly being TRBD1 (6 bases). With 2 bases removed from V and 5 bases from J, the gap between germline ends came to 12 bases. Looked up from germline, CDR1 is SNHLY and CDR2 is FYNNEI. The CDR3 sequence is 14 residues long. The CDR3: CASSESQGWTEAFF. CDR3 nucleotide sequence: TGTGCCAGCAGTGAATCACAGGGATGGACTGAAGCTTTCTTT.

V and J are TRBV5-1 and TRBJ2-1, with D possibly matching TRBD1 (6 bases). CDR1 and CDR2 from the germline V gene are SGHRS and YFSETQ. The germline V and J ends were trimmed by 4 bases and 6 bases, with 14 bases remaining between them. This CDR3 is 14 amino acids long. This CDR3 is CASSRTEGSNEQFF. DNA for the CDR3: TGCGCCAGCAGCAGGACAGAAGGTAGCAATGAGCAGTTCTTC. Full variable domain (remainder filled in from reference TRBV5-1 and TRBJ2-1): KAGVTQTPRYLIKTRGQQVTLSCSPISGHRSVSWYQQTPGQGLQFLFEYFSETQRNKGNFPGRFSGRQFSNSRSEMNVSTLELGDSALYLCASSRTEGSNEQFFGPGTRLTVL.